Described below is a single T cell receptor (beta chain) sequence and its context. This clone has a handful of counts. What this receptor recognizes is not known. No base quality values were provided; no much bigger clone lies one nucleotide off. The sample is drawn from a study of cytomegalovirus exposure and HLA in healthy donors (dated by TCRdb to about 2017). Background for the entire study: An earlier analysis of approximately 550 of the donors reported 276 Gb of sequence data and around 110 million unique TCR beta sequences from some 180 million T cells. An early release covering roughly 580 HLA-typed donors comprised around 300 gigabases of sequencing data and tens of millions of unique TCR sequences. Of the approximately 400 genotyped donors, about 80% fell in the genetic ancestry cluster associated with self-reported Caucasian donors. The aim of the study was to test whether cataloging public T cell receptors could identify signatures of past pathogen exposure. The study used immunosequencing to profile the T cell repertoires of several hundred subjects and linked those repertoires to cytomegalovirus serostatus. A separate validation cohort of 100 to 150 different subjects was used in addition to the approximately 640-subject first cohort. To predict cytomegalovirus infection status, the study combined high-throughput TCR immunosequencing, statistical association of individual TCRs with disease status, and machine learning. To study patterns of TCR occurrence, a later analysis re-analyzed previously published TCR beta repertoires from 666 donors and added high-resolution HLA genotyping. In the later analysis, no new phenotypic data were used to find candidate immune exposures; instead, reliance was placed on TCR beta sequences and their occurrence across donors. To decide whether each TCR beta V gene segment behaved as functional or pseudogenic, an earlier analysis of nearly 600 of the donors relied on high-throughput TCR beta sequencing. Donor age, sex, ethnicity and CMV serostatus were compiled together with the repertoire data. Genome-wide SNP genotypes for about 65% of the 666 donors were used in a later genetic analysis, which treated that subset as a discovery cohort. Every discovery cohort repertoire had been produced on one sequencing platform. Class I and class II HLA loci were covered by the typing at four-digit resolution. Typing coverage varied by locus: 629-630 donors for A, B, C, DRB1 and DQB1; roughly 520 for DQA1; about 590 for DPA1; around 490 for DPB1. Four or five DR-DQ haplotypes were handled as single units for association and clustering because linkage in the cohort was strong. Across 300 to 500 genotyped donors of the cohort, an average of roughly 250,000 unique TCR beta nucleotide sequences per donor were sequenced, and around 20% of those sequences were non-productive.

The cohort consisted of approximately 690 healthy bone marrow donors. At the time of sampling, all cohort members were nominally healthy, though unrecorded immune exposures were likely present. The donor tested CMV seropositive, placing the donor among the approximately 290 seropositive members of the cohort. Each donor provided a peripheral blood sample, and peripheral blood mononuclear cells were used for TCR beta sequencing. Genomic DNA was extracted from the blood cell samples with the Qiagen DNeasy Blood Extraction Kit. As encoded in the germline V gene, CDR1 is SGHTA while CDR2 is FQGNSA. Trimming removed 1 base from V and 2 bases from J, leaving 9 bases between the germline ends. From its cysteine to its phenylalanine, the CDR3 spans 14 amino acids. The kept DNA is CDR3 alone, 42 bases in frame from the first base. The library was prepared using the immunoSEQ multiplex PCR assay. The multiplex PCR relied on a mix of 60 forward primers for TCR Vbeta segments and 13 reverse primers for TCR Jbeta segments. The CDR3 region of rearranged TCR beta genes was amplified from genomic DNA by a multiplex PCR assay. The amplified TCR beta libraries were sequenced on the Illumina HiSeq System as 87-base-pair reads. From the authors' description of their analysis: In a later analysis, tens of millions of unique TCR beta chains were counted across the approximately 620 repertoires, and approximately 9.9 million of these chains were shared by at least two donors. Raw reads were error-corrected and collapsed into unique sequences by a nearest-neighbor algorithm in which closely related sequences were merged to remove PCR and sequencing errors. CDR3 sequences were aligned to IMGT reference sequences to assign V, D and J gene segments. For a sequence to be retained, a match of at least six nucleotides was required to both a V gene segment and a J gene segment. Rearrangements were called productive when the CDR3 lacked stop codons and stayed in frame with V and J; all others were non-productive. CDR3 was defined by IMGT convention, running from the second conserved V-encoded cysteine to the conserved J-encoded phenylalanine. The earlier analysis of about 640 of the donors excluded any sequence lacking an unambiguous match to a single V gene segment. In an earlier analysis of several hundred of the donors, V segments were called functional above 56.7% productive rearrangements and were called segregating when the between-donor standard deviation exceeded 5%. A statistical classification framework was developed to diagnose cytomegalovirus status using the catalog of TCR beta chain sequences. In a later analysis, TCR nucleotide sequences were compared against IMGT/GENE-DB human TR gene sequences so that V and J genes could be assigned. Using the TCRdist pipeline, a later analysis assigned CDR3 sequences along with most-parsimonious VDJ recombination scenarios. In a later analysis, each TCR beta chain was defined by its CDR3 amino acid sequence together with its V-gene family, and reads lacking a unique V-gene family were excluded. A later analysis removed several hundred highly shared, low-generation-probability nucleotide sequences to deal with suspected cross-contamination and a sequencing artifact. In a later analysis, a clonal expansion index for each public chain was calculated from normalized within-repertoire ranks of inferred template counts. In a later analysis, generation probabilities were computed using a VDJ recombination model fitted to out-of-frame rearrangements, and the results were checked against IGoR. Hypergeometric tests were used in a later analysis to score TCR-TCR, TCR-HLA and TCR-CMV co-occurrence, with a repertoire-size bias correction applied to the TCR pairs. To estimate false discovery rates, a later analysis permuted the HLA or CMV assignments 20 times. In a later analysis, co-occurring TCRs were grouped with DBSCAN, and TCRdist sequence similarity was added when clustering was performed within HLA-allele-positive subsets. Repertoires with fewer than 30,000 or more than 120,000 public chains were left out of co-occurrence clustering, as were a few repertoires with anomalous nucleotide sharing. TCRdb re-hosts the immuneACCESS table, in-frame sequences only. Its copies lack some clones; in the studies checked, an unresolved V gene accounts for under half of them, and the cause for the rest is not known. The DNA gave D and trimming, while V, J and clone size come from that table. This sample has some 170,000 clones in its table, and roughly 9.5% of those were observed once. The biggest ten clones account for over 1% of the sample.

What the work shows at the level of the full study, not this receptor alone: An earlier analysis of approximately 540 of the donors showed that most TCR beta V segments appeared in productive rearrangements either about 87% or about 30% of the time, which broadly matched IMGT annotations. Correlated functional status among segregating V segments might be attributable to linkage disequilibrium, but an unknown experimental factor could not be ruled out. A further reported finding was that TCR beta sequences accurately predicted the HLA-A and HLA-B alleles for most subjects in the first cohort. An association between a missense DCLRE1C variant and V-gene and J-gene trimming of TCR beta chains was found in a later genetic analysis and replicated in an independent cohort. The classifier was reported to diagnose cytomegalovirus status with high specificity and sensitivity in both the original cohort and the validation cohort. In a later analysis, the rate of TCR association differed among HLA loci, with DRB1 alleles having the most associated TCRs and HLA-C alleles having the fewest. When HLA alleles, especially DR and DQ, strongly co-occurred, attributing TCR associations to individual alleles was difficult. About 15 rarely observed V segments, including chromosome 9 orphons, were excluded from the earlier analysis of 550 to 700 of the donors because counts were too low. Some IMGT-functional V segments, including TRBV6-2 and TRBV6-3, could not be distinguished by the 87-base-pair reads and were therefore excluded. Three of the identified cytomegalovirus-associated TCR beta chains were confirmed in vitro to be specific for cytomegalovirus antigens. Immune exposure information for the cohort was limited to CMV serostatus. A later analysis reported that several top co-occurrence clusters appeared linked to parvovirus B19, influenza, CMV and Epstein-Barr virus. Specific HLA alleles were associated with 16,951 TCR beta sequences at a false discovery rate of 0.05 in a later analysis. Roughly uniform sequencing depth across donors was assumed in presence/absence analyses, although this assumption may not hold. Most CMV-associated TCR beta chains appeared to be HLA-restricted in a later analysis, and the HLA associations seemed to be driven largely by CMV exposure. The study gave a list of about 150 TCR beta chains associated with cytomegalovirus. According to a later genetic analysis, donors in an Asian-associated ancestry cluster had fewer N-insertions in productive TCRs than the approximately 650-donor mean. The authors suggested that the approach could potentially be generalized to other disease states and immunological phenotypes. Because HLA typing was unavailable for some donors at each locus, only the typed subset was used in association tests. A cluster of highly shared sequence variants was judged likely to represent a technical artifact of the sequencing pipeline. Only TCR beta chains were sequenced in this cohort, and the absence of alpha or paired-chain data limited detectable features. Compared with equally common non-associated chains, HLA-associated TCR beta chains in a later analysis were more clonally expanded and had lower generation probabilities. While some public TCRs were present in many individuals, most TCR sequences turned up only very rarely across donors.

The TCR was taken from a woman between 25 and 40 years old in good health and CMV-seropositive. The sample was PBMCs. The V and J genes are TRBV7-2 and TRBJ2-7; the D gene identity is not certain. The nucleotides read TGTGCCAGCAGCTTAGGTCCGGGTCCCTACGAGCAGTACTTC. Translated, this is CASSLGPGPYEQYF.